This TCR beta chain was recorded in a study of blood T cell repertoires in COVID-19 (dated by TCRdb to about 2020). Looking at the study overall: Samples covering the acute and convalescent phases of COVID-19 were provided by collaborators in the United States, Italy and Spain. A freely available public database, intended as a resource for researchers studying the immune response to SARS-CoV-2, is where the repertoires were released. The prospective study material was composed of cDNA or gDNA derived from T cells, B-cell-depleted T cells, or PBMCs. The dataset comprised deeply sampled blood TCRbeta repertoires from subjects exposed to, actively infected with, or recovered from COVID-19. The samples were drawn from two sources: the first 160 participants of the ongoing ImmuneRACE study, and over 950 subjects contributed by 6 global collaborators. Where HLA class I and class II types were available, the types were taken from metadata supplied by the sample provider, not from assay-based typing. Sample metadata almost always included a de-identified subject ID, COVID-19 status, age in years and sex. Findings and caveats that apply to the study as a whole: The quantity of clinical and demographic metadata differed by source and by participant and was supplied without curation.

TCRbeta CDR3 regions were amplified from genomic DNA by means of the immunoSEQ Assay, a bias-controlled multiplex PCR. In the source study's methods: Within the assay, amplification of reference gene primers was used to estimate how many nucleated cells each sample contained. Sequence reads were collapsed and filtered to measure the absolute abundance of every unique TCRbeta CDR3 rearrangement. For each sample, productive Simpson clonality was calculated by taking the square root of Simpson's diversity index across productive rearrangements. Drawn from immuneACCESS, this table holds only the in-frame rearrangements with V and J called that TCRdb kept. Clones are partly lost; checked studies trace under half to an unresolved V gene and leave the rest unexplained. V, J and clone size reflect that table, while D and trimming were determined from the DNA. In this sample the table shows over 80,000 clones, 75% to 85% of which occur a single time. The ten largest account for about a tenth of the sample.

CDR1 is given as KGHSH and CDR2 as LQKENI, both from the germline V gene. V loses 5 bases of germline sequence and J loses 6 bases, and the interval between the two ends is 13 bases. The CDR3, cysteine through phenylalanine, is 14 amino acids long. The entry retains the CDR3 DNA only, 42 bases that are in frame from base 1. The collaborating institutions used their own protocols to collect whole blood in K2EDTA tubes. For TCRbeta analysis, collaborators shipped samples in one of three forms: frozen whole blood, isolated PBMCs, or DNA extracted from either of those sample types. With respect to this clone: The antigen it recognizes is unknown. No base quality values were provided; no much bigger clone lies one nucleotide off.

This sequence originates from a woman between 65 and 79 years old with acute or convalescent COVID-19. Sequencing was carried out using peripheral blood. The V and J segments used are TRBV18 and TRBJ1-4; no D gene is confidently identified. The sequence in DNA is TGTGCCAGCTCAGAGTCCGGGTCAGATGAAAAACTGTTTTTT. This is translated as CASSESGSDEKLFF.